One T cell receptor beta chain is described in this entry. Which antigen it targets is not known. No much larger clonotype is one base removed from it; base qualities were not supplied. In total, about 650 healthy bone marrow donors made up the cohort. At the time of sampling, every cohort member was nominally healthy, though immune exposures that went unrecorded were likely present. The donor was CMV seronegative and belonged to the group of 352 seronegative cohort members. Every donor gave a peripheral blood sample, and the peripheral blood mononuclear cells from that sample were used for TCR beta sequencing. Genomic DNA was extracted from the blood cell samples with the Qiagen DNeasy Blood Extraction Kit. Its CDR3 holds 14 amino acids, cysteine through phenylalanine. This entry keeps only the CDR3 DNA: 42 bases, framed from base 1. After removal of 2 bases from V and 10 bases from J, the junction retains 11 bases not matched to a gene. Looking up the germline V gene yields CDR1 SGHDT and CDR2 YYEEEE.

Library prep was done by the immunoSEQ multiplex PCR assay. A mixture of 60 forward primers for TCR Vbeta segments and 13 reverse primers for TCR Jbeta segments was used in the multiplex PCR. A multiplex PCR assay on genomic DNA amplified the CDR3 region of rearranged TCR beta genes. On the Illumina HiSeq System, the amplified TCR beta libraries were sequenced as 87-base-pair reads. The authors' analysis ran thus. A later analysis counted 75 million to 100 million unique TCR beta chains across the roughly 700 repertoires, and about 10 million of these chains were shared by at least two donors. To remove PCR and sequencing errors, raw reads were error-corrected and collapsed into unique sequences using a nearest-neighbor algorithm that merged closely related sequences. CDR3 sequences were aligned to IMGT reference sequences to assign V, D and J gene segments. For a sequence to be retained, at least a six-nucleotide match to both a V gene segment and a J gene segment was required. Rearrangements were classified as productive when the CDR3 lacked stop codons and remained in frame with V and J, and all other rearrangements were classified as non-productive. Following IMGT convention, CDR3 was defined as the stretch from the second conserved V-encoded cysteine to the conserved J-encoded phenylalanine. Sequences without an unambiguous match to a single V gene segment were excluded from the earlier analysis of about 640 of the donors. An earlier analysis of some 500 of the donors classified V segments as functional when productive rearrangements were above 56.7% and as segregating when the standard deviation between donors was above 5%. A statistical classification framework was built for diagnosing cytomegalovirus status from the catalog of TCR beta chain sequences. V and J gene assignment, in a later analysis, came from comparing TCR nucleotide sequences with IMGT/GENE-DB human TR gene sequences. A later analysis assigned CDR3 sequences and most-parsimonious VDJ recombination scenarios with the TCRdist pipeline. In a later analysis, each TCR beta chain was defined by its CDR3 amino acid sequence together with its V-gene family, and reads lacking a unique V-gene family were excluded. A later analysis removed several hundred highly shared, low-generation-probability nucleotide sequences to deal with suspected cross-contamination and a sequencing artifact. A later analysis calculated a clonal expansion index for each public chain from normalized within-repertoire ranks of inferred template counts. A later analysis computed generation probabilities with a VDJ recombination model fitted to out-of-frame rearrangements, and checked the results against IGoR. Hypergeometric tests were used in a later analysis to score TCR-TCR, TCR-HLA and TCR-CMV co-occurrence, with a repertoire-size bias correction applied to the TCR pairs. False discovery rates were estimated in a later analysis by permuting HLA or CMV assignments 20 times. A later analysis grouped co-occurring TCRs with DBSCAN, adding TCRdist sequence similarity when clustering within HLA-allele-positive subsets. For co-occurrence clustering, repertoires with fewer than 30,000 or more than 120,000 public chains were excluded, along with 5 or 6 repertoires with anomalous nucleotide sharing. TCRdb obtained this table from immuneACCESS and retained in-frame rearrangements with V and J assigned. These tables miss some clones; where compared with another copy, unresolved V genes account for less than half of the shortfall, and the remainder is unexplained. The V and J calls and clone size were taken over from that table, and D and trimming were inferred from the DNA. This sample gives about 260,000 clones in total; just over 70% of them show up just once. The ten largest make up over 2% of the sample.

The data were taken from a study of cytomegalovirus exposure and HLA in healthy donors listed by TCRdb under 2017. Regarding the research as a whole: According to an earlier analysis of several hundred of the donors, roughly 180 million T cells yielded roughly 100 million unique TCR beta sequences and approximately 280 Gb of sequence data. Rather than drawing on any new phenotypic data, the later analysis identified candidate immune exposures from TCR beta sequences and the way those sequences occurred across donors. The number of typed donors differed by locus: about 620-640 for A, B, C, DRB1 and DQB1; approximately 540 for DQA1; approximately 610 for DPA1; and some 430 for DPB1. Donor age, sex, ethnicity and CMV serostatus were compiled together with the repertoire data. In an earlier analysis of 587 of the donors, high-throughput TCR beta sequencing was used to judge whether each TCR beta V gene segment behaved as functional or pseudogenic. HLA typing included class I and class II loci at four-digit resolution. To predict cytomegalovirus infection status, the study brought together high-throughput TCR immunosequencing, statistical association of individual TCRs with disease status, and machine learning. The study profiled the T cell repertoires of around 700 subjects by immunosequencing and related them to cytomegalovirus serostatus. An early release covering about 600 HLA-typed donors comprised about 300 gigabases of sequencing data and 85 million to 100 million unique TCR sequences. Across approximately 420 genotyped donors of the cohort, an average of approximately 200,000 unique TCR beta nucleotide sequences per donor were sequenced, and around 19% of those sequences were non-productive. A later analysis re-analyzed previously published TCR beta repertoires from roughly 630 donors and added high-resolution HLA genotyping to study TCR occurrence patterns. Besides the first cohort of hundreds of subjects, a separate validation cohort made up of over a hundred different subjects was used. Roughly five DR-DQ haplotypes were handled as single units for association and clustering because linkage in the cohort was strong. Of the 398 genotyped donors, over 70% fell in the genetic ancestry cluster associated with self-reported Caucasian donors. Every repertoire in the discovery cohort had been generated on one and the same sequencing platform. The aim of the study was to test whether cataloging public T cell receptors could identify signatures of past pathogen exposure. A later genetic analysis used genome-wide SNP genotypes for about 60% of the roughly 670 donors, treating that subset as a discovery cohort. Study-wide conclusions, independent of this receptor: A later genetic analysis reported fewer N-insertions in productive TCRs among donors in an Asian-associated ancestry cluster than the 666-donor mean. Because HLA typing was missing for some donors at each locus, association tests included only the typed subset. Most TCR sequences were seen in very few donors, while some public TCRs were found in many individuals. In a later genetic analysis, a missense DCLRE1C variant was associated with V-gene and J-gene trimming of TCR beta chains, and the association was replicated in an independent cohort. The classifier was reported to diagnose cytomegalovirus status with high specificity and sensitivity in both the original cohort and the validation cohort. Sequencing depth was assumed to be roughly uniform across donors in the presence/absence analyses, though that assumption may not hold. According to the authors, the approach could potentially be generalized to other disease states and immunological phenotypes. A few of the identified cytomegalovirus-associated TCR beta chains were confirmed in vitro to be specific for cytomegalovirus antigens. In this cohort, only TCR beta chains were sequenced, and detectable features were limited by the absence of alpha or paired-chain data. In a later analysis, HLA-associated TCR beta chains were found to be more clonally expanded and to have lower generation probabilities than equally common non-associated chains. Several of the top co-occurrence clusters appeared to be linked to parvovirus B19, influenza, CMV and Epstein-Barr virus, according to a later analysis. In the study, some 160 TCR beta chains were listed as associated with cytomegalovirus. A later analysis associated 16,951 TCR beta sequences with specific HLA alleles at a false discovery rate of 0.05. Linkage disequilibrium might explain the correlated functional status among segregating V segments, but an unknown experimental factor could not be excluded. A cluster of highly shared sequence variants was judged likely to represent a technical artifact of the sequencing pipeline. A later analysis found that TCR association rates varied across HLA loci, with DRB1 alleles showing the most associated TCRs and HLA-C alleles the fewest. The earlier analysis of fewer than 750 of the donors excluded fewer than 20 rarely observed V segments, including chromosome 9 orphons, because counts were too low. In an earlier analysis of approximately 590 of the donors, most TCR beta V segments were observed in productive rearrangements about 90% or about 30% of the time, broadly matching IMGT annotations. Strong co-occurrence of HLA alleles, especially DR and DQ, made assigning TCR associations to individual alleles difficult. Because the 87-base-pair reads could not distinguish some IMGT-functional V segments, including TRBV6-2 and TRBV6-3, those segments were excluded. A further reported finding was that TCR beta sequences accurately predicted the HLA-A and HLA-B alleles for most subjects in the first cohort. For the cohort, immune exposure information was limited to CMV serostatus. A later analysis found that most CMV-associated TCR beta chains appeared HLA-restricted, with HLA associations seemingly driven largely by CMV exposure.

The sample was PBMCs. The chain couples TRBV5-6 to TRBJ1-2; TRBD1 aligns with 7 central bases. This receptor was identified in a female donor in good health and CMV-seronegative. For the CDR3, the sequence is CASSFPQGMGDYTF. Read as DNA, the sequence is TGTGCCAGCAGCTTTCCACAGGGGATGGGTGACTACACCTTC.